A single sample gave rise to the 27 T cell receptor beta chains below, sequenced in a study of blood T cell repertoires in COVID-19. Sequencing was performed with immunoSEQ multiplex PCR; in TCRdb, only in-frame clones are kept and a portion is missing. The data show 15,000 to 20,000 clones, with 85% to 90% seen just once and roughly a sixth held by the top ten. Material: peripheral blood. The receptors were gathered from a human donor with active COVID-19. The donor label of this sample is uncertain.

The table lists this clone with a count of one. The rearrangement joins TRBV19 to TRBJ2-7; D is uncertain. CDR3 length: 13 residues. V was clipped by 2 bases and J by 2 bases, with 7 bases between them. Germline V gene lookup returns CDR1 LNHDA and CDR2 SQIVND (reference sequence). The CDR3 nucleotides read TGTGCCAGTAGTATACAGGCCACCTACGAGCAGTACTTC. Translated: CASSIQATYEQYF.

CDR3 sequence (DNA): TGTGCCAGCAGCTCGACTCTGGGAGCGGATTCACCCCTCCACTTT. This gives the protein CASSSTLGADSPLHF. The chain joins TRBV5-6 to TRBJ1-6; D is uncertain. CDR1 is SGHDT and CDR2 is YYEEEE in the germline V gene. The CDR3 totals 15 residues. The V gene lost 3 bases and the J gene lost 8 bases, with 15 bases spanning the gap. Full variable domain (rest looked up from reference TRBV5-6 and TRBJ1-6): DAGVTQSPTHLIKTRGQQVTLRCSPKSGHDTVSWYQQALGQGPQFIFQYYEEEERQRGNFPDRFSGHQFPNYSSELNVNALLLGDSALYLCASSSTLGADSPLHFGNGTRLTVT.

For the CDR3, the DNA is TGTGCCAGCAGCTTGGTCGGGGCGCGCGGGGGGCGCACAGATACGCAGTATTTT. Amino acid sequence: CASSLVGARGGRTDTQYF. This chain links TRBV5-6 with TRBJ2-3, with 8 nucleotides matching TRBD2. Germline values: CDR1 SGHDT, CDR2 YYEEEE. CDR3 size: 18 residues. J was trimmed by 1 base and V by 0 bases; bases with no gene match: 10.

The rearrangement links TRBV18 to TRBJ1-1; a possible D gene is TRBD1 (6 bases). This CDR3 has 14 residues. Germline V CDR1 and CDR2: KGHSH, LQKENI. V shed 3 bases and J shed 4 bases, with 12 bases lying between them. CDR3 bases: TGTGCCAGCTCACCGATCGCAGGGGCCACTGAAGCTTTCTTT. It specifies CASSPIAGATEAFF.

By frequency in the sample, this clone is hyperexpanded (1% or more). J is TRBJ2-1 and V is TRBV29-1; D perhaps matches TRBD2 (5 bases). The germline V and J ends were trimmed by 6 bases and 10 bases, with 13 bases remaining between them. Germline assignment: CDR1 SQVTM and CDR2 ANQGSEA. This CDR3 is 11 amino acids long. DNA of the CDR3: TGCAGCGTGTCCACTAGACTGGAGCAGTTCTTC. As protein: CSVSTRLEQFF.

This clone has just one count. J is TRBJ1-1 and V is TRBV2, with no clear D. The CDR3 runs 15 residues. Trimming removed 4 bases at V and 4 bases at J, with 16 bases between. From germline, CDR1 is SNHLY and CDR2 FYNNEI. CDR3 loop: CASSGRLGEGTEAFF. In DNA, the CDR3 is TGTGCCAGCAGTGGGCGGCTCGGAGAGGGCACTGAAGCTTTCTTT.

CDR3 in amino acids: CASSPRQSRVSFNEQFF. CDR3 bases: TGTGCCAGCAGTCCCCGACAGTCTCGAGTGTCGTTCAATGAGCAGTTCTTC. The chain employs TRBV6-6 and TRBJ2-1, with D possibly matching TRBD1 (5 bases). The CDR3 runs 17 residues. V lost 5 bases, J lost 6 bases, and 23 bases lay in between. Germline V gives CDR1 MNHNY, CDR2 SVGAGI (reference sequence).

This clone was seen only a few times. This sequence joins TRBV3-1 (or the pseudogene TRBV3-2) and TRBJ2-5, with 11 bases aligning to TRBD1. The CDR3 loop spans 19 amino acids. Trimming took 3 bases from V and 2 from J; bases not matched to a gene: 14. From germline, CDR1 is LGHDT and CDR2 YNNKEL (reference sequence). This CDR3 is CASSQDEIRDRGMQETQYF. The CDR3 bases are TGTGCCAGCAGCCAGGACGAGATTAGGGACAGGGGGATGCAAGAGACCCAGTACTTC.

The J gene is TRBJ2-2, the V gene TRBV19; tentatively, D is TRBD1 (5 bases). This CDR3 comprises 14 residues. Germline values: CDR1 LNHDA, CDR2 SQIVND (reference sequence). Trimming took off 2 bases at V and 5 bases at J, with 9 bases between the two ends. DNA of the CDR3: TGTGCCAGTAGTATAAGACAGACTACCGGGGAGCTGTTTTTT. This encodes CASSIRQTTGELFF.

The chain uses TRBV4-3 and TRBJ2-5; 7 bases line up with TRBD2. In germline, CDR1 is LGHNA, CDR2 YSLEER. Trimming took 1 base from V and 1 from J; bases not matched to a gene: 3. The CDR3 extends over 15 amino acids. The CDR3 bases are TGCGCCAGCAGCCAAGCTCCGGGGGGCCAAGAGACCCAGTACTTC. Translating gives CASSQAPGGQETQYF.

V is TRBV27 and J is TRBJ2-2; D not certain. Germline V gives CDR1 MNHEY, CDR2 SMNVEV (reference sequence). V was clipped by 5 bases and J by 4 bases, with 8 bases between them. The CDR3 is 13 residues long. CDR3 sequence (DNA): TGTGCCAGCAGTCTTTACAGCACCGGGGAGCTGTTTTTT. Translation: CASSLYSTGELFF.

This rearrangement joins TRBV10-3 to TRBJ2-7; 8 bases agree with TRBD1. Germline V gene lookup returns CDR1 ENHRY and CDR2 SYGVKD. The CDR3 sequence is 14 residues long. The trim removed 5 bases at V and 6 bases at J, leaving 9 bases unmatched. The chain's CDR3 is CAISPGGFVVEQYF. CDR3 sequence (DNA): TGTGCCATCAGTCCAGGGGGCTTTGTGGTCGAGCAGTACTTC.

V is TRBV19 and J is TRBJ2-3; tentative D call: TRBD2 (5 bases). Trimming pared 2 bases from V and 9 bases from J, leaving 9 bases between. The germline V gene has CDR1 LNHDA and CDR2 SQIVND (reference sequence). There are 12 residues in the CDR3. The CDR3 nucleotides read TGTGCCAGTAGTATAAGGACTGGGACGCAGTATTTT. As protein: CASSIRTGTQYF.

This clone was observed a handful of times. V usage is TRBV29-1 and J usage is TRBJ2-7, with D unresolved. Trimming left V 3 bases short and J 0 bases short, with 9 bases between. There are 13 residues in the CDR3. From germline, CDR1 is SQVTM and CDR2 ANQGSEA. The CDR3 loop is CSVDTDTSYEQYF. In nucleotides, the CDR3 is TGCAGCGTTGATACTGACACCTCCTACGAGCAGTACTTC.

This clone was recorded a few times. The V call is TRBV7-9, the J call TRBJ1-1, with 8 bases fitting TRBD1. The CDR3 is made up of 16 amino acids. J lost 6 bases, V lost 4 bases, and 13 bases had no gene match. Germline V CDR1 and CDR2: SEHNR, FQNEAQ (reference sequence). The CDR3 is CASSSSQAQGGSEAFF. The CDR3 DNA is TGTGCCAGCAGCTCCTCGCAGGCACAGGGGGGGTCTGAAGCTTTCTTT.

CDR3 residues: CASSIPGGHNEQFF. CDR3 DNA: TGTGCCAGTAGTATTCCCGGGGGTCACAATGAGCAGTTCTTC. This sequence joins TRBV19 and TRBJ2-1, with D tentatively TRBD2 (6 bases). V dropped 3 bases and J dropped 5 bases, with 11 bases sitting between them. The CDR3 extends over 14 amino acids. Germline values: CDR1 LNHDA, CDR2 SQIVND (reference sequence).

V usage is TRBV18 and J usage is TRBJ2-1; D not certain. The CDR3 runs 17 residues. The V gene lost 0 bases and the J gene lost 0 bases, with 12 bases spanning the gap. Germline V gene sequence: CDR1 KGHSH, CDR2 LQKENI. The CDR3: CASSPPVGQSSYNEQFF. The CDR3 region has the DNA TGTGCCAGCTCACCACCGGTTGGGCAGAGCTCCTACAATGAGCAGTTCTTC. Full variable domain (missing parts from reference TRBV18 and TRBJ2-1): NAGVMQNPRHLVRRRGQEARLRCSPMKGHSHVYWYRQLPEEGLKFMVYLQKENIIDESGMPKERFSAEFPKEGPSILRIQQVVRGDSAAYFCASSPPVGQSSYNEQFFGPGTRLTVL.

V and J are TRBV5-1 and TRBJ1-1, with D unclear. Looked up from germline, CDR1 is SGHRS and CDR2 is YFSETQ. This CDR3 is built from 14 residues. The V gene lost 0 bases and the J gene lost 11 bases, with 17 bases spanning the gap. The CDR3 region has the DNA TGCGCCAGCAGCTTGGAACAGAAGAGTAGGAATGCTTTCTTT. Protein sequence: CASSLEQKSRNAFF.

The V call is TRBV5-1, the J call TRBJ2-7, with 12 bases lining up with TRBD1. Germline values: CDR1 SGHRS, CDR2 YFSETQ. This CDR3 spans 15 amino acids. V gave up 4 bases and J gave up 4 bases; unmatched junction bases: 6. The CDR3 nucleotides read TGCGCCAGCAGCCCAGGGACAGGGGGCAAGTACGAGCAGTACTTC. This sequence encodes CASSPGTGGKYEQYF.

This clone appeared a few times. The DNA of the CDR3 is TGTGCCAGCAGTGAAGGGGCCCTCGAGCAGTACTTC. Its translation: CASSEGALEQYF. J is TRBJ2-7 and V is TRBV2, with D unclear. Germline CDR1 and CDR2: SNHLY and FYNNEI. V gave up 1 base and J gave up 6 bases, with 7 bases separating them. This CDR3 is built from 12 residues.

This chain joins TRBV6-2 or TRBV6-3 and TRBJ1-6; TRBD1 is a possible D gene (5 bases). Germline assignment: CDR1 MNHEY and CDR2 SVGEGT. The CDR3 contains 14 residues. The germline V and J ends were trimmed by 0 bases and 7 bases, with 7 bases remaining between them. The CDR3 DNA follows: TGTGCCAGCAGTTACTCGCAGGGAAATTCACCCCTCCACTTT. Translation gives CASSYSQGNSPLHF.

This chain connects TRBV5-4 to TRBJ2-3, with unresolved D. With 3 bases removed from V and 5 bases from J, the gap between germline ends came to 13 bases. Germline V lookup: CDR1 SGHNT, CDR2 YYREEE (reference sequence). The CDR3 is made up of 14 amino acids. The CDR3 DNA sequence: TGTGCCAGCAGCTCAAAGAGGCCTGAAGATACGCAGTATTTT. Its protein is CASSSKRPEDTQYF.

The rearrangement uses TRBV7-8 and TRBJ1-2; D is undetermined. The CDR3 runs to 13 residues. CDR1 is SGHVS and CDR2 is FQNEAQ in the germline V gene. Trimming removed 2 bases at V and 8 bases at J, with 12 bases between. This CDR3 is CASSLRGLGGYTF. The CDR3, as DNA: TGTGCCAGCAGCTTACGGGGTCTGGGGGGCTACACCTTC. The full variable domain, in which reference TRBV7-8 and TRBJ1-2 provide the parts outside the CDR3, is GAGVSQSPRYKVAKRGQDVALRCDPISGHVSLFWYQQALGQGPEFLTYFQNEAQLDKSGLPSDRFFAERPEGSVSTLKIQRTQQEDSAVYLCASSLRGLGGYTFGSGTRLTVV.

The J gene is TRBJ2-7, the V gene TRBV19; tentatively, D is TRBD1 (5 bases). The germline V gene encodes CDR1 LNHDA and CDR2 SQIVND (reference sequence). The V gene lost 1 base and the J gene lost 4 bases, with 8 bases spanning the gap. This CDR3 has 13 residues. The CDR3 DNA reads as TGTGCCAGTAGTATAGTGAAGGGGTACGAGCAGTACTTC. It specifies CASSIVKGYEQYF.

V gene TRBV7-9 combines with J gene TRBJ1-5, with D possibly being TRBD1 (5 bases). CDR3 size: 13 residues. Germline V CDR1 and CDR2: SEHNR, FQNEAQ (reference sequence). V was clipped by 3 bases and J by 4 bases, with 7 bases between them. The CDR3 DNA follows: TGTGCCAGCAGCTTGACAGCTAATCAGCCCCAGCATTTT. This sequence encodes CASSLTANQPQHF. Looking up the rest from reference TRBV7-9 and TRBJ1-5 gives the full variable domain: DTGVSQNPRHKITKRGQNVTFRCDPISEHNRLYWYRQTLGQGPEFLTYFQNEAQLEKSRLLSDRFSAERPKGSFSTLEIQRTEQGDSAMYLCASSLTANQPQHFGDGTRLSIL.

This clone showed up just a few times. The V gene is TRBV28, the J gene TRBJ1-5; TRBD1 matches 8 bases. The CDR3 spans 15 residues. J gave up 2 bases and V 4 bases, and 4 bases lay outside the gene matches. Looked up from germline, CDR1 is MDHEN and CDR2 is SYDVKM. For the CDR3, the DNA is TGTGCCAGCAGTTCGAAGACAGGGGGCAATCAGCCCCAGCATTTT. Protein sequence: CASSSKTGGNQPQHF.

The chain has TRBV11-2 and TRBJ2-7; D is perhaps TRBD1 (5 bases). The V end lost 1 base, the J end lost 6 bases, and 10 bases lay between the germline ends. The CDR3 consists of 13 residues. CDR1 is SGHAT and CDR2 is FQNNGV in the germline V gene. CDR3 residues: CASSLGRGGEQYF. CDR3 sequence (DNA): TGTGCCAGCAGCTTAGGAAGGGGCGGCGAGCAGTACTTC. The whole variable domain, remainder taken from reference TRBV11-2 and TRBJ2-7, is EAGVAQSPRYKIIEKRQSVAFWCNPISGHATLYWYQQILGQGPKLLIQFQNNGVVDDSQLPKDRFSAERLKGVDSTLKIQPAKLEDSAVYLCASSLGRGGEQYFGPGTRLTVT.